These T cell receptor beta chains were read from a single sample in a study of T cell clones after liver transplantation. Clones were read by immunoSEQ multiplex PCR, and TCRdb kept only the in-frame ones, dropping some. In the table there are about 100,000 clones, 75% to 90% of which are singletons. The specimen was CD4+ T cells from blood, collected before liver transplant. The source is a human donor who received a liver transplant. The conserved cysteine and the conserved F or W are not part of the CDR3 here. Where a row states a size, it is once, few, many or the class of an expanded clone; other rows omit it.

once,TRBJ1-1,TRBV28,ASTPLAGTGFTEAF
-,TRBJ2-7,TRBV27,ASSPDRAGGYEQY
-,TRBJ1-6,TRBV2,ASSAGRNSPLH
once,TRBJ2-3,TRBV11-2,ASSFGTSGVAGLDTQY
-,TRBJ2-1,TRBV15,ATSRPFTGKNTYNEQF
-,TRBJ1-1,TRBV4-3,ASSRQGGDTEAF
-,TRBJ1-1,TRBV29-1,SVKGVGTEAF
-,TRBJ2-1,TRBV2,ASSEALHNEQF
-,TRBJ2-3,TRBV4-3,ASSQDNAATVY
-,TRBJ2-2,TRBV7-7,ASSQVLNGELF
once,TRBJ1-1,TRBV28,ASRGRPEAF
-,TRBJ2-7,TRBV7-2,ASSPSTSLSSYEQY
few,TRBJ1-1,TRBV7-2,ASRIGRTRNTEAF
-,TRBJ1-5,TRBV10-2,ASTGDTGPQH
-,TRBJ1-2,TRBV29-1,SVRQDLRGGYT
once,TRBJ2-1,TRBV28,ASTHSTRRERNNEQF
-,TRBJ2-6,TRBV4-3,ASSQIAGFSGANVLT
-,TRBJ2-1,TRBV13,ASSFPGLAGGLNEQF
-,TRBJ1-3,TRBV27,ASSKGRLGTGLSGNTIY
few,TRBJ1-4,TRBV7-2,ASSQAVGNEKLF
-,TRBJ2-7,TRBV11-2,ASSLERLVIYEQY
-,TRBJ2-5,TRBV30,AWIPLATGAQY
-,TRBJ2-2,TRBV4-1,ASSQDQAGTGELF
-,TRBJ1-1,TRBV19,ASSIPSLGTGTEAF
-,TRBJ1-2,TRBV29-1,SVTGRAGYT
-,TRBJ2-7,TRBV29-1,SVVYGAYEQY
once,TRBJ1-1,TRBV10-3,AIRDGDTEAF
-,TRBJ1-4,TRBV27,ASSSRDRGPANEKLF
-,TRBJ1-3,TRBV19,ASRAQRNTIY
-,TRBJ2-6,TRBV21-1,ASSKVKGASSGANVLT
-,TRBJ1-5,TRBV2,ASNLYGNNQPQH
-,TRBJ1-3,TRBV29-1,SVEDPNSVYSGNTIY
-,TRBJ1-5,TRBV7-9,ASSRDGSNQPQH
-,TRBJ2-7,TRBV14,ASSRTSGRASEQY
-,TRBJ2-1,TRBV28,ASLTGGKNEQF
-,TRBJ1-2,TRBV5-4,ASSLAGTGDGYT
-,TRBJ2-7,TRBV15,ATSKAGGPYEQY
once,TRBJ1-2,TRBV21-1,ASSDSGQGYT
once,TRBJ1-2,TRBV28,ASSSGYGYT
-,TRBJ2-4,TRBV7-9,ASSSTGTQGNIQY
-,TRBJ1-3,TRBV6-5,ASSFDRDRNTIY
-,TRBJ1-1,TRBV7-3,ASSLGSQRNTEAF
-,TRBJ2-7,TRBV6-5,ATGQGPYEQY
-,TRBJ1-1,TRBV19,ASHLRQNTEAF
-,TRBJ1-3,TRBV18,ASSPSFGSGNTIY
-,TRBJ1-1,TRBV6-1,ASSEWKQAF
-,TRBJ2-7,TRBV2,ASRPRVANYEQY
few,TRBJ1-2,TRBV7-2,ASSLGPEDYGYT
once,TRBJ1-6,TRBV28,ASSGGSYNSPLH
-,TRBJ1-2,TRBV6-5,ASSYSPTGSYGYT
-,TRBJ2-2,TRBV7-3,ASSLVRGNTGELF
-,TRBJ1-1,TRBV19,ASSKTGQGLNTEAF
-,TRBJ2-3,TRBV25-1,ASSEGHRTDTQY
many,TRBJ1-1,TRBV7-8,ASSLVFGIMNTEAF
-,TRBJ2-5,TRBV5-6,ASSVGYRDNQETQY
-,TRBJ2-5,TRBV5-1,ASSLMLGQETQY
-,TRBJ2-6,TRBV5-6,ATLLYQSGANVLT
-,TRBJ1-1,TRBV7-3,ASSSSRNTEAF
-,TRBJ2-5,TRBV6-6,ASSSHMGGRKETQY
-,TRBJ2-7,TRBV29-1,SVGNGYEQY